This is a list of T cell receptor beta chains from one sample in a study of human T cells and chemical hapten exposure. MiXCR was run by TCRdb on the RACE reads, yielding one entry per CDR3 protein. Among tens of thousands of distinct CDR3 sequences listed, 8% to 11% were seen once. The sequences come from whole blood, collected in connection with sensitization to the hapten diphenylcyclopropenone (DPC). The source of these receptors is a man in his forties with alopecia areata. Some clones in this sample may be carry-over from other donors' samples. The CDR3 runs from the conserved cysteine through the conserved F or W. The D gene is left open where the match is weak. Clone size, where shown, is once, few, many, or a class for clones that have expanded.

d_call,j_call,clone_size,v_call,cdr3_aa,cdr3_nt
TRBD2,TRBJ2-7,few,TRBV7-2,CASSLAWTSGTYEQYF,TGTGCCAGCAGCTTAGCGTGGACTAGCGGGACCTACGAGCAGTACTTC
TRBD2,TRBJ2-1,once,TRBV12-3/TRBV12-4,CASSLPSGMEQFF,TGTGCCAGCAGTTTACCTAGCGGGATGGAGCAGTTCTTC
NA,TRBJ2-5,few,TRBV9,CASSVAIQETQYF,TGTGCCAGCAGCGTAGCTATCCAAGAGACCCAGTACTTC
TRBD1,TRBJ1-1,NA,TRBV6-1,CASSPTTGANEAFF,TGTGCCAGCAGTCCAACGACAGGGGCGAATGAAGCTTTCTTT
NA,TRBJ1-4,few,TRBV5-1,CASSFRDATNEKLFF,TGCGCCAGCAGCTTTAGGGATGCAACTAATGAAAAACTGTTTTTT
NA,TRBJ2-4,many,TRBV6-5,CASSYATGLAKNIQYF,TGTGCCAGCAGTTATGCTACGGGTCTAGCCAAAAACATTCAGTACTTC
NA,TRBJ2-1,NA,TRBV6-6,CASSYMGYEQFF,TGTGCCAGCAGTTATATGGGTTACGAGCAGTTCTTC
NA,TRBJ2-1,few,TRBV29-1,CSVGDRNNEQFF,TGCAGCGTTGGTGACAGGAACAATGAGCAGTTCTTC
TRBD1,TRBJ1-5,few,TRBV27,CASSFAGQGRYQPQHF,TGTGCCAGCAGTTTCGCGGGACAGGGGAGATATCAGCCCCAGCATTTT
NA,TRBJ2-1,many,TRBV5-1,CASSLVGGGGNEQFF,TGCGCCAGCAGCTTGGTTGGGGGAGGGGGCAATGAGCAGTTCTTC
NA,TRBJ1-5,NA,TRBV5-5,CASSHTDQPQHF,TGTGCCAGCAGCCACACCGATCAGCCCCAGCATTTT
NA,TRBJ2-5,few,TRBV6-7,CARARMGNFRQETQYF,TGTGCCAGAGCTCGGATGGGGAACTTTCGACAAGAGACCCAGTACTTC
NA,TRBJ2-2,many,TRBV4-3,CASSQTTLLVTGELFF,TGCGCCAGCAGCCAAACGACGCTACTAGTAACCGGGGAGCTGTTTTTT
NA,TRBJ2-3,few,TRBV6-2/TRBV6-3,CASSYAEAPSTDTQYF,TGTGCCAGCAGTTACGCCGAAGCGCCCTCCACAGATACGCAGTATTTT
NA,TRBJ1-5,NA,TRBV24-1,CATSDSGVFQPQHF,TGTGCCACCAGTGATTCGGGAGTTTTCCAGCCCCAGCATTTT
NA,TRBJ2-3,NA,TRBV29-1,CSVPRGQGGVLYF,TGCAGCGTACCCCGGGGGCAGGGTGGCGTTCTGTATTTT
NA,TRBJ2-1,few,TRBV12-3/TRBV12-4,CASSSGLPPKYNEQFF,TGTGCCAGCAGTTCGGGACTCCCTCCTAAGTACAATGAGCAGTTCTTC
NA,TRBJ2-7,NA,TRBV9,CASSVRPGLSEQYF,TGTGCCAGCAGCGTACGTCCCGGGCTATCCGAGCAGTACTTC
NA,TRBJ1-2,NA,TRBV7-4,CASSSRRGSDGYTF,TGTGCCAGCAGCTCGAGGAGGGGTTCCGATGGCTACACCTTC
TRBD1,TRBJ2-3,NA,TRBV29-1,CSVERQGKADTQYF,TGCAGCGTTGAACGACAGGGGAAAGCGGATACGCAGTATTTT
NA,TRBJ1-2,many,TRBV27,CASSFGGRYFYGYTF,TGTGCCAGCAGTTTTGGAGGGAGATATTTCTATGGCTACACCTTC
TRBD1,TRBJ1-5,NA,TRBV6-5,CASSYSNPDRIRPQPQHF,TGTGCCAGCAGTTACTCGAATCCGGACAGGATACGGCCTCAGCCCCAGCATTTT
NA,TRBJ1-5,NA,TRBV24-1,CATSESTGSNQPQHF,TGTGCCACCAGTGAGTCGACAGGTTCAAATCAGCCCCAGCATTTT
NA,TRBJ1-5,many,TRBV5-1,CASSSGEGLRYNQPQHF,TGCGCCAGCAGCTCCGGAGAGGGTCTAAGGTACAATCAGCCCCAGCATTTT
NA,TRBJ1-1,few,TRBV7-3,CASSLNEGTEAFF,TGTGCCAGCAGCTTAAATGAGGGCACTGAAGCTTTCTTT
NA,TRBJ2-1,few,TRBV27,CASSPDFWGNEQFF,TGTGCCAGCAGTCCGGACTTTTGGGGGAATGAGCAGTTCTTC
NA,TRBJ1-2,many,TRBV4-2,CASSQDAQQGGYGYTF,TGTGCCAGCAGCCAAGATGCCCAACAGGGAGGCTATGGCTACACCTTC